One sample yielded the 19 T cell receptor beta chains listed below, sequenced in a study of cytotoxic CD8 clonotypes in ibrutinib-treated CLL. Assay used: immunoSEQ multiplex PCR; TCRdb lists only in-frame clones, some missing. Seen here are about 140,000 clones, approximately 90% observed once, and the top ten hold less than 14%. The starting material was PBMCs, obtained after 12 months of ibrutinib treatment. These receptors all come from a human donor with chronic lymphocytic leukemia.

This chain links TRBV7-2 with TRBJ2-4, with D uncertain. V lost 1 base and J 4 bases, leaving 5 bases between the germline ends. Per the germline V gene, CDR1 is SGHTA and CDR2 is FQGNSA. The CDR3 has 13 amino acids. The CDR3 DNA reads TGTGCCAGCAGCTTAGAACGGAAAAACATTCAGTACTTC. It yields the protein CASSLERKNIQYF.

The chain couples TRBV27 to TRBJ1-5; TRBD1 aligns across 8 bases. The CDR3 length is 13 residues. The V gene's germline CDR1 is MNHEY and CDR2 SMNVEV (reference sequence). V was clipped by 6 bases and J by 6 bases; unmatched bases: 4. This CDR3 is CASRRTGGQPQHF. The CDR3 DNA reads as TGTGCCAGCAGAAGAACAGGGGGTCAGCCCCAGCATTTT.

The chain employs TRBV27 and TRBJ2-7; 10 nucleotides match TRBD1. Germline trimming cut 3 bases from V and 3 bases from J; bases unmatched to any gene: 11. From germline, CDR1 is MNHEY and CDR2 SMNVEV (reference sequence). The CDR3 has 17 amino acids. The CDR3 is CASSFLPGQGIIYEQYF. The DNA of the CDR3 is TGTGCCAGCAGTTTTTTGCCGGGACAGGGGATCATCTACGAGCAGTACTTC.

The rearrangement uses TRBV28 and TRBJ2-2; D unresolved. Germline CDR1 and CDR2: MDHEN and SYDVKM. The CDR3 covers 14 residues. V lost 2 bases and J 2 bases, leaving 6 bases between the germline ends. CDR3 sequence reads: CASSLVRNTGELFF. The CDR3 DNA reads as TGTGCCAGCAGTTTAGTCAGAAACACCGGGGAGCTGTTTTTT.

This sequence joins TRBV20-1 and TRBJ1-1, with D hard to call. V was shortened by 8 bases and J by 1 base, with 8 bases between the two germline ends. This CDR3 region has 11 residues. In germline, CDR1 is DFQATT, CDR2 SNEGSKA (reference sequence). CDR3 sequence: CSLDENTEAFF. CDR3 nucleotides: TGCAGTCTTGATGAGAACACTGAAGCTTTCTTT.

The chain recombines TRBV18 with TRBJ1-1; no firm D call. This CDR3 spans 14 amino acids. Between the trimmed V and J ends, which lost 0 bases and 0 bases, there was a span of 5 bases. The V gene's germline CDR1 is KGHSH and CDR2 LQKENI. The CDR3 protein is CASSPPAVNTEAFF. DNA of the CDR3: TGTGCCAGCTCACCACCGGCAGTGAACACTGAAGCTTTCTTT.

The rearrangement joins TRBV7-6 to TRBJ2-1, with TRBD1 as a possible D gene (6 bases). V lost 1 base and J 2 bases, leaving 15 bases between the germline ends. The germline V gene has CDR1 SGHVS and CDR2 FNYEAQ. This CDR3 contains 17 residues. DNA of the CDR3: TGTGCCAGCAGCTTAGTGGACAGTTCAACGACCTACAATGAGCAGTTCTTC. As protein: CASSLVDSSTTYNEQFF.

This chain connects TRBV5-1 to TRBJ2-2, with 7 nucleotides matching TRBD1. V gave up 4 bases and J gave up 4 bases; unmatched junction bases: 10. The germline V gene has CDR1 SGHRS and CDR2 YFSETQ. This CDR3 has 16 residues. The CDR3 DNA sequence: TGCGCCAGCAGCCCGGAACGGGGACAGTTCACCGGGGAGCTGTTTTTT. It yields the protein CASSPERGQFTGELFF.

As DNA, the CDR3 is TGTGCCAGCAGTGGGGGGGGTACTAGCACAGATACGCAGTATTTT. It yields the protein CASSGGGTSTDTQYF. V usage is TRBV28 and J usage is TRBJ2-3, with TRBD2 identical over 7 bases. This CDR3 has 15 residues. V lost 5 bases to trimming and J lost 0 bases; unmatched junction nucleotides: 5. CDR1 and CDR2 from the germline V gene are MDHEN and SYDVKM.

This clone appeared once. V gene TRBV28 combines with J gene TRBJ2-2; D unclear. Germline assignment: CDR1 MDHEN and CDR2 SYDVKM. The ends were cut back, 3 bases at V and 7 bases at J, with 15 bases in the middle. The CDR3 is 15 amino acids. CDR3 DNA sequence: TGTGCCAGCAGTTTGGTAGGATATGATGTCGGGGAGCTGTTTTTT. Translating gives CASSLVGYDVGELFF.

This clone came up a few times. The chain links TRBV6-1 to TRBJ1-5, with unresolved D. V was clipped by 2 bases and J by 7 bases, with 12 bases between them. From germline, CDR1 is MNHNS and CDR2 SASEGT. CDR3 size: 14 residues. The CDR3 region is CASSESFWQQPQHF. In DNA, the CDR3 is TGTGCCAGCAGTGAATCCTTTTGGCAACAGCCCCAGCATTTT.

This chain links TRBV11-2 with TRBJ1-5; D remains ambiguous. The germline V gene has CDR1 SGHAT and CDR2 FQNNGV. V was trimmed by 8 bases and J by 4 bases, leaving 12 bases between them. This CDR3 region has 13 residues. CDR3 sequence: CASSEMRNQPQHF. The CDR3 DNA reads TGTGCCAGCTCGGAGATGCGAAATCAGCCCCAGCATTTT.

This chain uses TRBV5-1 with TRBJ2-7; D not certain. This CDR3 has 13 residues. Between the trimmed V and J ends, which lost 4 bases and 3 bases, there was a span of 11 bases. Germline V gene lookup returns CDR1 SGHRS and CDR2 YFSETQ. CDR3 region: CASSRDGNYEQYF. The CDR3 coding sequence is TGCGCCAGCAGCCGTGACGGAAACTACGAGCAGTACTTC.

The genes are TRBV28 and TRBJ2-3, with D unresolved. CDR1 MDHEN and CDR2 SYDVKM come from the germline V gene. The ends were cut back, 4 bases at V and 2 bases at J, with 10 bases in the middle. The CDR3 extends over 14 amino acids. CDR3 region: CASSSPGHTDTQYF. In DNA, the CDR3 is TGTGCCAGCAGTTCCCCAGGCCACACAGATACGCAGTATTTT.

The genes are TRBV28 and TRBJ1-4; D remains unclear. V was clipped by 5 bases and J by 6 bases, with 16 bases between them. Germline values: CDR1 MDHEN, CDR2 SYDVKM. CDR3 length: 15 amino acids. CDR3: CASSTPGFLYEKLFF. Here the CDR3 DNA reads TGTGCCAGCAGTACCCCCGGGTTTCTATATGAAAAACTGTTTTTT.

The rearrangement uses TRBV11-2 and TRBJ2-7; D may be TRBD1 or TRBD2 (7 bases each). The V end was cut by 5 bases, the J end by 3 bases, with 23 bases between. The length of the CDR3 is 17 residues. CDR1 and CDR2 from the germline V gene are SGHAT and FQNNGV. The CDR3, as DNA: TGTGCCAGCAGCCCTCAGACAGGGTTTAAGCGGGGCTACGAGCAGTACTTC. Its protein product is CASSPQTGFKRGYEQYF.

The CDR3 here is CSVVEETYNEQFF. CDR3 nucleotide sequence: TGCAGCGTTGTAGAGGAAACCTACAATGAGCAGTTCTTC. The gene calls are TRBV29-1 and TRBJ2-1; D remains ambiguous. Deletions cut 4 bases from V and 2 bases from J, with 9 bases between. Germline CDR1 and CDR2: SQVTM and ANQGSEA. This CDR3 spans 13 amino acids.

The chain employs TRBV6-6 and TRBJ2-2, with 7 bases fitting TRBD1. Trimming removed 6 bases from V and 4 bases from J; junction bases left unmatched: 5. The CDR3 extends over 14 amino acids. Germline V CDR1 and CDR2: MNHNY, SVGAGI (reference sequence). The CDR3 DNA follows: TGTGCCAGCAGCCTAGGGGGCAGCACCGGGGAGCTGTTTTTT. It yields the protein CASSLGGSTGELFF.

This clone was found once. The chain links TRBV5-1 to TRBJ2-1, with TRBD2 matching over 11 bases. The J segment lost 5 bases and the V segment lost 3 bases, leaving 4 bases of the junction unmatched. Germline V gives CDR1 SGHRS, CDR2 YFSETQ. CDR3 length: 15 residues. CDR3 sequence reads: CASSSIAGGNNEQFF. The CDR3 DNA reads TGCGCCAGCAGCTCTATAGCGGGAGGGAACAATGAGCAGTTCTTC.